A selection of T cell receptor beta chains follows, all from one sample in a study of blood T cell repertoires in COVID-19. Generated by immunoSEQ multiplex PCR, the TCRdb table keeps only in-frame clones and is missing some. The table shows some 200,000 clones, with 85% occurring only once. The source material was peripheral blood. The receptors were gathered from a woman in her sixties or seventies with COVID-19, enrolled during active disease. Both conserved end residues are trimmed from each CDR3. Expanded clones are given a class, and other clones once, few, many or no size at all.

clone_size j_call v_call cdr3_aa
NA TRBJ2-2 TRBV12-3/TRBV12-4 ASSGGYAGELF
NA TRBJ2-3 TRBV4-3 ASSQIPGPTDTQY
few TRBJ2-6 TRBV19 ASSKSSGPDSGANVLT
NA TRBJ1-6 TRBV27 ASIRQGSYNSPLH
NA TRBJ1-1 TRBV10-3 AISESALGLKNTEAF
NA TRBJ1-1 TRBV7-2 ASSLALSRRTDYEAF
NA TRBJ1-3 TRBV19 ASAPQGSGNTIY
few TRBJ1-1 TRBV27 ASRADRAPGGTEAF
NA TRBJ2-7 TRBV5-8 ASSLWQDRGHEQY
NA TRBJ2-3 TRBV5-6 ASSFPGTSGPDTQY
NA TRBJ2-7 TRBV2 ASSKTGSEQY
NA TRBJ2-1 TRBV11-3 ASSFGLAGVYNEQF
NA TRBJ2-7 TRBV9 ASSVSGTELYEQY
NA TRBJ2-2 TRBV7-2 ASSFPPGLETGELF
NA TRBJ2-6 TRBV11-2 ASSLGQPSGANVLT